One sample yielded the 18 T cell receptor beta chains listed below, sequenced in a study of cytomegalovirus exposure and HLA in healthy donors (dated 2017 in TCRdb). Library preparation employed the immunoSEQ multiplex PCR assay. A mixture of 60 forward primers for TCR Vbeta segments and 13 reverse primers for TCR Jbeta segments was used in the multiplex PCR. TCRdb took this table from immuneACCESS and kept in-frame rearrangements with V and J called. Such tables lack part of the clones; where checked against another copy, unresolved V genes explain under half of the gap, and the rest is unexplained. The sample records roughly 160,000 clones, 75% to 90% of which are singletons. Of the sample, about 2.3% is held by the ten largest clones. Sequences were obtained from PBMCs. The receptor source for this set is a male donor in good health and CMV-seronegative.

The chain combines TRBV6-1 with TRBJ2-7, with TRBD1 matching 9 bases. From germline, CDR1 is MNHNS and CDR2 SASEGT. V was pared by 8 bases and J by 2 bases, with 7 bases of the junction left unmatched. The CDR3 is made up of 14 amino acids. CDR3 DNA sequence: TGTGCCAGCGATTGGACAGGGGAAACCTACGAGCAGTACTTC. Protein product: CASDWTGETYEQYF.

The V gene is TRBV4-1, the J gene TRBJ1-5, with 10 bases lining up with TRBD1. This CDR3 spans 14 amino acids. V gave up 4 bases and J gave up 7 bases; unmatched junction bases: 4. Germline V gene lookup returns CDR1 MGHRA and CDR2 YSYEKL. The CDR3 here is CASSLTGGGQPQHF. CDR3 DNA: TGCGCCAGCAGCCTGACAGGGGGCGGGCAGCCCCAGCATTTT.

This chain links TRBV10-3 with TRBJ1-3; 7 bases agree with TRBD1. CDR3 length equals 13 residues. V lost 6 bases and J lost 4; bases outside the gene matches: 3. Germline V CDR1 and CDR2: ENHRY, SYGVKD. The CDR3 sequence is CAIRAGQGNTIYF. DNA of the CDR3: TGTGCCATCAGGGCGGGACAGGGAAACACCATATATTTT.

The chain has TRBV7-9 and TRBJ1-2; D is ambiguous. Germline V gene sequence: CDR1 SEHNR, CDR2 FQNEAQ (reference sequence). This CDR3 has 14 amino acids. V gave up 3 bases and J gave up 3 bases, with 11 bases separating them. The CDR3 protein is CASSFTEADYGYTF. CDR3 DNA sequence: TGTGCCAGCAGCTTCACTGAGGCGGACTATGGCTACACCTTC.

This chain links TRBV10-3 with TRBJ1-5; maybe TRBD1 (6 bases). Germline-derived CDR1 and CDR2 are ENHRY and SYGVKD. The length of the CDR3 is 15 residues. V dropped 4 bases and J dropped 0 bases, with 10 bases sitting between them. The CDR3 nucleotides are TGTGCCATCAGTGGGGACATAAGTAGCAATCAGCCCCAGCATTTT. Amino acid sequence: CAISGDISSNQPQHF.

V usage is TRBV6-6 and J usage is TRBJ1-1, with D possibly TRBD1 on 5 matching bases. Trimming took off 5 bases at V and 6 bases at J, with 13 bases between the two ends. The length of the CDR3 is 13 residues. The V gene's germline CDR1 is MNHNY and CDR2 SVGAGI (reference sequence). DNA of the CDR3: TGTGCCAGCAGTCCCAGGGAGGAGGCTGAAGCTTTCTTT. Protein: CASSPREEAEAFF.

The rearrangement joins TRBV11-2 to TRBJ2-7; D gene ambiguous. V dropped 1 base and J dropped 6 bases, with 22 bases sitting between them. This CDR3 region has 17 residues. Germline V gene data show CDR1 as SGHAT and CDR2 as FQNNGV. The CDR3 region is CASSLGSGSLLVLEQYF. The CDR3 region has the DNA TGTGCCAGCAGCTTAGGGTCCGGGTCCCTTTTGGTTCTCGAGCAGTACTTC.

The chain couples TRBV11-2 to TRBJ1-1; TRBD1 might be the D (6 bases). Germline V lookup: CDR1 SGHAT, CDR2 FQNNGV. V gave up 5 bases and J gave up 3 bases, with 13 bases separating them. The CDR3 sequence is 14 residues long. CDR3 protein: CASSRTGRYTEAFF. The DNA for the CDR3 is TGTGCCAGCAGCCGAACAGGGCGATACACTGAAGCTTTCTTT.

V and J are TRBV5-1 and TRBJ2-5, with D maybe TRBD1 (6 bases). V was cut by 0 bases and J by 4 bases, with 10 bases left in between. The V gene's germline CDR1 is SGHRS and CDR2 YFSETQ. The CDR3 runs to 14 residues. The CDR3 is CASSLVQGRETQYF. As DNA, the CDR3 is TGCGCCAGCAGCTTGGTACAGGGTCGAGAGACCCAGTACTTC.

This chain links TRBV5-4 with TRBJ2-1; 11 nucleotides agree with TRBD2. Losses at the gene ends were 4 bases for V and 0 bases for J; bases not matched to a gene: 3. Germline V gives CDR1 SGHNT, CDR2 YYREEE (reference sequence). This CDR3 comprises 16 residues. CDR3 in DNA: TGTGCCAGCAGCCCTAGCGGGGGGAGCTCCTACAATGAGCAGTTCTTC. Encoded protein: CASSPSGGSSYNEQFF.

This sequence joins TRBV5-1 and TRBJ1-1; D is possibly TRBD1 (6 bases). The V end was cut by 3 bases, the J end by 8 bases, with 8 bases between. CDR3 size: 11 residues. Germline-derived CDR1 and CDR2 are SGHRS and YFSETQ. The CDR3 coding sequence is TGCGCCAGCAGCTCGGGGGGCGAAGCTTTCTTT. Translation: CASSSGGEAFF.

The V gene is TRBV6-5, the J gene TRBJ2-7; D perhaps matches TRBD1 (6 bases). The germline V gene has CDR1 MNHEY and CDR2 SVGAGI. There are 12 residues in the CDR3. Trimming took off 6 bases at V and 3 bases at J, with 9 bases between the two ends. The CDR3, as DNA: TGTGCCAGCAGCTTACAGGGCTACGAGCAGTACTTC. The encoded protein is CASSLQGYEQYF.

The rearrangement uses TRBV9 and TRBJ1-1; 11 bases align to TRBD1. With V trimmed by 4 bases and J by 6 bases, 5 bases remained unmatched. The CDR3 extends over 14 amino acids. Germline CDR1 is SGDLS and CDR2 is YYNGEE. CDR3 region: CASSLGQGDSEAFF. The CDR3 region has the DNA TGTGCCAGCAGCCTGGGACAGGGGGATTCTGAAGCTTTCTTT.

The chain employs TRBV11-2 and TRBJ2-7; 8 nucleotides match TRBD1. Germline values: CDR1 SGHAT, CDR2 FQNNGV. Losses at the gene ends were 5 bases for V and 2 bases for J; bases not matched to a gene: 2. The CDR3 is 13 amino acids. The DNA of the CDR3 is TGTGCCAGCAGCAGGGGACAGGCCTACGAGCAGTACTTC. Encoded protein: CASSRGQAYEQYF.

The rearrangement links TRBV21-1 to TRBJ1-2. TRBV21-1 is a pseudogene. The CDR3 totals 15 residues. The CDR3 sequence is CASSKERRSNYGYTF. Written as DNA, the CDR3 is TGTGCCAGCAGCAAAGAGCGTCGTTCTAACTATGGCTACACCTTC.

The V and J genes are TRBV6-1 and TRBJ2-3; D possibly corresponds to TRBD1 (5 bases). Germline CDR1 and CDR2: MNHNS and SASEGT. The CDR3 is 15 amino acids. Trimming shortened V by 1 base and J by 2 bases, and 10 bases separated the two germline ends. This CDR3 is CASSEVVGHTDTQYF. CDR3 DNA: TGTGCCAGCAGTGAAGTGGTCGGACACACAGATACGCAGTATTTT.

The chain joins TRBV7-2 to TRBJ1-2; D remains ambiguous. CDR1 and CDR2 from the germline V gene are SGHTA and FQGNSA. The germline V and J ends were trimmed by 1 base and 8 bases, with 11 bases remaining between them. This CDR3 is 13 amino acids long. In nucleotides, the CDR3 is TGTGCCAGCAGCTTAGAGTACCTCGGGGGCTACACCTTC. It specifies CASSLEYLGGYTF.

The V gene is TRBV7-2, the J gene TRBJ2-6; D gene uncertain. Trimming cost V 5 bases and J 1 base, with 9 bases left between them. CDR3 size: 15 residues. CDR1 and CDR2 (germline): SGHTA, FQGNSA. The CDR3 reads CASSRSRSGANVLTF. DNA for the CDR3: TGTGCCAGCAGCCGCTCCCGGTCTGGGGCCAACGTCCTGACTTTC. Using reference TRBV7-2 and TRBJ2-6 for the parts outside the CDR3, the full variable domain is GAGVSQSPSNKVTEKGKDVELRCDPISGHTALYWYRQSLGQGLEFLIYFQGNSAPDKSGLPSDRFSAERTGGSVSTLTIQRTQQEDSAVYLCASSRSRSGANVLTFGAGSRLTVL.